The rows below give T cell receptor beta chains drawn from one sample of a study of blood T cells in healthy people across ages. TCRdb reprocessed the 5' RACE reads with MiXCR, giving one entry per CDR3 protein. The table has more than 800,000 distinct CDR3 sequences, 29% seen once. Source material: blood. These receptors all stem from a woman aged 80 or older in good health. Both conserved end residues are part of each CDR3. The D gene is left open where the match is weak. Not every row has a clone size; where given, it reads once, few, many or a size class.

V,J,D,size,DNA,CDR3
TRBV27,TRBJ2-7,NA,many,TGTGCCAGCAGGTCTCCGTTGCAAGCTGGGGAGCAGTACTTC,CASRSPLQAGEQYF
TRBV18,TRBJ1-6,NA,NA,TGTGCCAGCTCACCAGCGGTAGGGAATTCACTCCTCCACTTT,CASSPAVGNSLLHF
TRBV18,TRBJ2-7,TRBD1,many,TGTGCCAGCTCACCACGACGGACAGGGGGCTTATACGAGCAGTACTTC,CASSPRRTGGLYEQYF
TRBV12-3/TRBV12-4,TRBJ1-1,NA,NA,TGTGCCAGCAGTTTATGGACAATGAACACTGAAGCTTTCTTT,CASSLWTMNTEAFF
TRBV2,TRBJ2-3,NA,many,TGTGCCAGCAGTGAAGGCCCCGGTACGCAGTATTTT,CASSEGPGTQYF
TRBV12-3/TRBV12-4,TRBJ2-1,NA,NA,TGTGCCAGCAGCCTCATAGGGGGGAGGATGGATGAGCAGTTCTTC,CASSLIGGRMDEQFF
TRBV28,TRBJ2-5,NA,many,TGTGCCAGCAGTGGAGCACAGGTTTGGGAGACCCAGTACTTC,CASSGAQVWETQYF
TRBV12-3/TRBV12-4,TRBJ2-3,NA,many,TGTGCCAGCAGTATACAACGGGAGACGCAGTATTTT,CASSIQRETQYF
TRBV7-2,TRBJ1-2,TRBD1,few,TGTGCCAGCAGCCAACAGACAGGGGAGAGATATGGCTACACCTTC,CASSQQTGERYGYTF
TRBV27,TRBJ1-6,TRBD1,few,TGTGCCAGCAGTCAACAGGGGCGGAATTCACCCCTCCACTTT,CASSQQGRNSPLHF
TRBV5-6,TRBJ1-2,NA,many,TGTGCCAGCAGCTCCGGGGAGGCAGGTTATGGCTACACCTTC,CASSSGEAGYGYTF
TRBV6-1,TRBJ2-3,TRBD2,few,TGTGCCAGCAGTGCAGCGGGGGGCCGCACAGATACGCAGTATTTT,CASSAAGGRTDTQYF
TRBV7-9,TRBJ1-2,NA,few,TGTGCCAGCACCCCCTTGGGGGGGATATATGGCTACACCTTC,CASTPLGGIYGYTF
TRBV6-5,TRBJ1-1,TRBD1,many,TGTGCCAGCAGCAAGGACAGGGGAGGGAACACTGAAGCTTTCTTT,CASSKDRGGNTEAFF
TRBV20-1,TRBJ1-6,NA,few,TGCAGTGCTAGTAGTCAGACCTTCGGGAATTCACCCCTCCACTTT,CSASSQTFGNSPLHF
TRBV7-2,TRBJ2-7,NA,many,TGTGCCAGCAGCACTTTCTACGAGCAGTACTTC,CASSTFYEQYF
TRBV18,TRBJ2-1,TRBD1,many,TGTGCCAGCTCCCATCGGGGACAGGGTAACAATGAGCAGTTCTTC,CASSHRGQGNNEQFF
TRBV4-3,TRBJ1-1,NA,many,TGCGCCAGCAGCCACAGGGTGAACACTGAAGCTTTCTTT,CASSHRVNTEAFF
TRBV3-1,TRBJ2-7,NA,many,TGTGCCAGCAGCCAAAATCTGGGGAGCTCCTACGAGCAGTACTTC,CASSQNLGSSYEQYF
TRBV20-1,TRBJ2-3,TRBD2,NA,TGCAGTGCTAGGGGATTGTCGGCGGCTAGCGGGGCCGATACGCAGTATTTT,CSARGLSAASGADTQYF
TRBV12-3/TRBV12-4,TRBJ2-3,NA,many,TGTGCCAGCAGCAGACAGGAGAGCACAGATACGCAGTATTTT,CASSRQESTDTQYF
TRBV12-3/TRBV12-4,TRBJ1-5,NA,NA,TGTGCCAGCAGCCCCTTGTTCAATCAGCCCCAGCATTTT,CASSPLFNQPQHF
TRBV20-1,TRBJ1-1,TRBD1,many,TGCAGTGCTGCTAGGGGGCTGGGGGAAGCTTTCTTT,CSAARGLGEAFF
TRBV7-2,TRBJ2-2,TRBD2,NA,TGTGCCAGCAGCTTACAGGGAGGGGTTAGAGGCACCGGGGAGCTGTTTTTT,CASSLQGGVRGTGELFF
TRBV20-1,TRBJ1-4,NA,NA,TGCAGTGCTAGGTTAGATGAAAAACTGTTTTTT,CSARLDEKLFF
TRBV7-2,TRBJ2-7,TRBD2,NA,TGTGCCAGCAGCTTAGTATCGGGGCGGAGCGGGAGGGCATATAACGAGCAGTACTTC,CASSLVSGRSGRAYNEQYF
TRBV4-1,TRBJ2-5,TRBD2,few,TGCGCCAGCAGCGAACCGACTAGCGCTGGGAGGGGAGAGACCCAGTACTTC,CASSEPTSAGRGETQYF
TRBV7-9,TRBJ2-4,NA,many,TGTGCCAGCAGCTTCAGGGGAAACATTCAGTACTTC,CASSFRGNIQYF
TRBV4-2,TRBJ2-3,TRBD1,many,TGTGCCAGCAGCCAACGAACAGGGGGCATTTATACGCAGTATTTT,CASSQRTGGIYTQYF
TRBV7-2,TRBJ1-5,NA,few,TGTGCCAGCAGCTTATACAGGTCGTCACCGCCCCAGCATTTT,CASSLYRSSPPQHF
TRBV6-1,TRBJ1-5,NA,NA,TGTGCCAGCAGTTTCTCCTCGGCACCTAATCAGCCCCAGCATTTT,CASSFSSAPNQPQHF
TRBV27,TRBJ1-2,TRBD1,few,TGTGCCAGCAGCGCGACAGGGACCTATGGCTACACCTTC,CASSATGTYGYTF
TRBV7-2,TRBJ1-2,NA,many,TGTGCCAGCAGCTTAGCAGGACAGCCCACTAACTATGGCTACACCTTC,CASSLAGQPTNYGYTF
TRBV7-2,TRBJ2-4,TRBD1,many,TGTGCCAGCAGCTTAACTCCGGGACAGGGGGTGAAAAACATTCAGTACTTC,CASSLTPGQGVKNIQYF
TRBV6-5,TRBJ2-1,NA,many,TGTGCCAGCAGTCAAACAGGGAGAGAGGTTGGTGAGCAGTTCTTC,CASSQTGREVGEQFF
TRBV6-6,TRBJ2-2,NA,few,TGTGCCAGCCTAACAGGGTCCGGCACCGGGGAGCTGTTTTTT,CASLTGSGTGELFF
TRBV18,TRBJ2-1,NA,NA,TGTGCCAGCTCACAACCGGGGGTTCAGGCCTACAATGAGCAGTTCTTC,CASSQPGVQAYNEQFF
TRBV7-9,TRBJ1-2,TRBD1,NA,TGTGCCAGCAGCTCGACAGGGGGCCAGAGCTATGGCTGCATCTTC,CASSSTGGQSYGCIF
TRBV2,TRBJ2-3,TRBD2,NA,TGTGCCAGCAGAAGCGGGGGGGCTTGGGATACGCAGTATTTT,CASRSGGAWDTQYF
TRBV7-3,TRBJ1-2,TRBD1,many,TGTGCCAGCAGCCGGGGACAGGGTAGAAATGGCTACACCTTC,CASSRGQGRNGYTF
TRBV5-4,TRBJ2-5,TRBD2,many,TGTGCCAGCAGCTTGAGCGGGGGGGCAGTAGAGACCCAGTACTTC,CASSLSGGAVETQYF
TRBV7-8,TRBJ2-7,NA,many,TGTGCCAGCAGCCCCGGTCCGGGTAATACCTACGAGCAGTACTTC,CASSPGPGNTYEQYF
TRBV7-2,TRBJ2-1,TRBD2,many,TGTGCCAGCAGCTCGGGACTAGGATCCTACAATGAGCAGTTCTTC,CASSSGLGSYNEQFF
TRBV18,TRBJ1-2,NA,few,TGTGCCAGCTCATTGGGATCGGGGGACTATGGCTACACCTTC,CASSLGSGDYGYTF
TRBV27,TRBJ1-1,NA,few,TGTGCCAGCAGTCCTTTGGACAGTTCCGACACTGAAGCTTTCTTT,CASSPLDSSDTEAFF
TRBV12-3/TRBV12-4,TRBJ1-1,TRBD1,NA,TGTGCCAGCAGTTCCTACAGGGGGCGTCTCCTGAACACTGAAGCTTTCTTT,CASSSYRGRLLNTEAFF
TRBV28,TRBJ2-1,TRBD1,many,TGTGCCAGCAGTTTCCCCTCTCTTAGACAGGGCGGGCGGGCGGATGAGCAGTTCTTC,CASSFPSLRQGGRADEQFF
TRBV11-2,TRBJ2-2,NA,NA,TGTGCCAGCAGCATGACTAGGAGTACCGGGGAGCTGTTTTTT,CASSMTRSTGELFF
TRBV5-1,TRBJ1-2,NA,few,TGCGCCAGCACCCTGGGACACTCGGGAGGGTATGGCTACACCTTC,CASTLGHSGGYGYTF
TRBV6-5,TRBJ2-7,NA,few,TGTGCCAGCAGTTACTCAGGGGCGAGCTACAATGAGCAGTACTTC,CASSYSGASYNEQYF
TRBV6-1,TRBJ2-5,NA,few,TGTGCCAGCAGTCCTCGGACAGCGCAGACCCAGTACTTC,CASSPRTAQTQYF
TRBV27,TRBJ2-3,NA,many,TGTGCCAGCAGTTCTCGGGCCCTCCTGAGCACAGATACGCAGTATTTT,CASSSRALLSTDTQYF
TRBV7-2,TRBJ2-4,NA,NA,TGTGCCAGCAGCTTAGTCACAGCCAAAAACATTCAGTACTTC,CASSLVTAKNIQYF
TRBV10-3,TRBJ2-7,TRBD1,once,TGTGCCATCAGCAAACAGGGGGCTGGAGGGTCCTACGAGCAGTACTTC,CAISKQGAGGSYEQYF
TRBV7-2,TRBJ1-2,NA,many,TGTGCCAGCAGCTCAGGTTTTCGGTCGGCCTATGGCTACACCTTC,CASSSGFRSAYGYTF
TRBV5-1,TRBJ1-1,TRBD1,NA,TGCGCCAGCAGCCTAAATACCGGGACAGGGGGCACTGAAGCTTTCTTT,CASSLNTGTGGTEAFF
TRBV20-1,TRBJ2-1,TRBD1,NA,TGCAGTGCTAGCCATCCGGGACAGAGAAGTGAGCAGTTCTTC,CSASHPGQRSEQFF
TRBV28,TRBJ2-7,NA,few,TGTGCCAGCAGTCAACGCATACAGGGCGGCGAGCAGTACTTC,CASSQRIQGGEQYF
TRBV7-8,TRBJ2-1,NA,many,TGTGCCAGCAGCTTATCGAGACCCCAGTGGGGGGGGGGCTCCCATGAGCAGTTCTTC,CASSLSRPQWGGGSHEQFF